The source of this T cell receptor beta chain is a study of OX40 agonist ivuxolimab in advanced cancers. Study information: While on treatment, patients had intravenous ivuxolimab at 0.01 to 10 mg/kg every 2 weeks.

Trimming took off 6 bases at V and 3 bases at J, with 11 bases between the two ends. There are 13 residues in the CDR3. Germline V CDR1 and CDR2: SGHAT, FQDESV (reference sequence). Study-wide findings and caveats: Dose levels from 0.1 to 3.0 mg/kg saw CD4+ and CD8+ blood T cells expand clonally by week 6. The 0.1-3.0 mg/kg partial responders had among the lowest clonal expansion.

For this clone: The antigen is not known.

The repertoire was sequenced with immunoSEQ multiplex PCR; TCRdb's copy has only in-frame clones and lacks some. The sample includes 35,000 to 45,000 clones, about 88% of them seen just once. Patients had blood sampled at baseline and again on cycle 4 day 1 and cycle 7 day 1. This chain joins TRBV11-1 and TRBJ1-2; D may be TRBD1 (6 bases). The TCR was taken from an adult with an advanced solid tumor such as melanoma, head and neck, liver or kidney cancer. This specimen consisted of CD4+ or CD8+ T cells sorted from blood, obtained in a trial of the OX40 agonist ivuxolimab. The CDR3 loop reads CASRPQGHYGYTF. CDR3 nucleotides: TGTGCCAGCAGACCACAGGGACACTATGGCTACACCTTC.